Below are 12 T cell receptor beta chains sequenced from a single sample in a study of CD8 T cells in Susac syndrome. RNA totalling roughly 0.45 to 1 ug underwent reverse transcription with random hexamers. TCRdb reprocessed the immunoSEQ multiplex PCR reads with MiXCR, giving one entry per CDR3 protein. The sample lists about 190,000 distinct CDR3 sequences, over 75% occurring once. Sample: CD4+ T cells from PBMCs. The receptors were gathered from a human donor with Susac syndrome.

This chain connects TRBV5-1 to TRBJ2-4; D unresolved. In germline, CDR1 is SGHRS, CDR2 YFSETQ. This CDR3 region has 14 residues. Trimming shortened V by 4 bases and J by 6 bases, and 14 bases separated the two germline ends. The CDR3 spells CASSPPTRSNIQYF. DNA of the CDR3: TGCGCCAGCAGCCCACCAACCAGGTCAAACATTCAGTACTTC. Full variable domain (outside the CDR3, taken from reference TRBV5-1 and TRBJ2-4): KAGVTQTPRYLIKTRGQQVTLSCSPISGHRSVSWYQQTPGQGLQFLFEYFSETQRNKGNFPGRFSGRQFSNSRSEMNVSTLELGDSALYLCASSPPTRSNIQYFGAGTRLSVL.

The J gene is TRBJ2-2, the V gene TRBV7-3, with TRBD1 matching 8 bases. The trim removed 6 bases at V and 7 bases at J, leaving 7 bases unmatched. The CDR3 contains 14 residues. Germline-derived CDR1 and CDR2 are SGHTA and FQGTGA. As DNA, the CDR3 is TGTGCCAGCAGAACGGGACAGGACAGCGGGGAGCTGTTTTTT. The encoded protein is CASRTGQDSGELFF.

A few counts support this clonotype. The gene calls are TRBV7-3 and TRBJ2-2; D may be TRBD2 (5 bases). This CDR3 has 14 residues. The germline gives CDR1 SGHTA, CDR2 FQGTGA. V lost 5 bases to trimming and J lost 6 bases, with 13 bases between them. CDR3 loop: CASSLSSLPGELFF. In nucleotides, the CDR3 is TGTGCCAGCAGCCTATCTAGCCTGCCCGGGGAGCTGTTTTTT. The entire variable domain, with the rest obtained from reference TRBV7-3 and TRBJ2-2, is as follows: GAGVSQTPSNKVTEKGKYVELRCDPISGHTALYWYRQSLGQGPEFLIYFQGTGAADDSGLPNDRFFAVRPEGSVSTLKIQRTERGDSAVYLCASSLSSLPGELFFGEGSRLTVL.

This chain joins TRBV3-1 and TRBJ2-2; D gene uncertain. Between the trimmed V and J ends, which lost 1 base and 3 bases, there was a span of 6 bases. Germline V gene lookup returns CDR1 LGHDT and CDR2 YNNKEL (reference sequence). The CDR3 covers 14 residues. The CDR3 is CASSQVTHTGELFF. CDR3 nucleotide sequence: TGTGCCAGCAGCCAAGTAACCCACACCGGGGAGCTGTTTTTT.

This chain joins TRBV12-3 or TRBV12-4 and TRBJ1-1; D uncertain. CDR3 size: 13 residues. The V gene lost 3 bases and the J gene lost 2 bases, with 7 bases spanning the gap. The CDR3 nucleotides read TGTGCCAGCAGTTTGAAGGAAAACACTGAAGCTTTCTTT. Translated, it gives CASSLKENTEAFF.

The CDR3 region is CASSYSDSPLYGYTF. CDR3 bases: TGTGCCAGCAGTTACAGCGACAGTCCCCTCTATGGCTACACCTTC. This chain connects TRBV6-2 or TRBV6-3 to TRBJ1-2, with D perhaps matching TRBD1 (5 bases). The germline gives CDR1 MNHEY, CDR2 SVGEGT. The ends were cut back, 2 bases at V and 4 bases at J, with 14 bases in the middle. The CDR3 is 15 amino acids.

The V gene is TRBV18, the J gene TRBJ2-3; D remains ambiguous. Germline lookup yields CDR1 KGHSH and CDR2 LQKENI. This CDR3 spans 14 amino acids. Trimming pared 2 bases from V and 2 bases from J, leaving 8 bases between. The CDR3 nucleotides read TGTGCCAGCTCACCATCACGAAACACAGATACGCAGTATTTT. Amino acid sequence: CASSPSRNTDTQYF.

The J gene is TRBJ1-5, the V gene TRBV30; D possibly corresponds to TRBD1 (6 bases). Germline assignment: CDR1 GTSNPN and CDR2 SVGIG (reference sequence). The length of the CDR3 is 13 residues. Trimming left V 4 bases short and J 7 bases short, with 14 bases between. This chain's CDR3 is CAWNRGAEQPQHF. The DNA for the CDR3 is TGTGCCTGGAATCGGGGGGCCGAGCAGCCCCAGCATTTT.

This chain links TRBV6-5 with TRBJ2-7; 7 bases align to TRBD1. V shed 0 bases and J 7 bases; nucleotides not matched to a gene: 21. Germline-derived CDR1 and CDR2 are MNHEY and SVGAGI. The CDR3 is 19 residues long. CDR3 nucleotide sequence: TGTGCCAGCAGTTACTCAGGCCCCATCAGGGGGAGCAACTTTTGGGAGCAGTACTTC. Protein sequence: CASSYSGPIRGSNFWEQYF.

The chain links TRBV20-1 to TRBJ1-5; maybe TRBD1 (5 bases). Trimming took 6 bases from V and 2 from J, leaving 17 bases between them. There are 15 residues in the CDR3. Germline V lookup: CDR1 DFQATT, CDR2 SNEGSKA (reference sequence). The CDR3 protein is CSASPQGFRNQPQHF. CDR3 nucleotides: TGCAGTGCATCTCCCCAGGGATTTCGCAATCAGCCCCAGCATTTT.

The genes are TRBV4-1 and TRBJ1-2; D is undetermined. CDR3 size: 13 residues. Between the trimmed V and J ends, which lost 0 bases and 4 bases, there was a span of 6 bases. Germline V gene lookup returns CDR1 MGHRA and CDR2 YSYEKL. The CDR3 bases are TGCGCCAGCAGCCAAGACTGGACCTATGGCTACACCTTC. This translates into CASSQDWTYGYTF.

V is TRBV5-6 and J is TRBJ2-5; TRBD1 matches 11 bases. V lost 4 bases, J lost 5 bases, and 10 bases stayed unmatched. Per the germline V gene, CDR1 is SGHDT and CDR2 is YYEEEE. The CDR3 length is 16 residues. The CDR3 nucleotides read TGTGCCAGCAGCGGACCCGGGACAGGGGGAGGCGAGACCCAGTACTTC. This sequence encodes CASSGPGTGGGETQYF.